This T cell receptor (beta chain) emerged from a study of control samples from healthy donors and cancer patients. The method was immunoSEQ multiplex PCR; TCRdb's version includes in-frame clones alone and lacks a portion of them. The sample has under 200,000 clones, about 94% seen once. The CDR3 consists of 11 residues. V lost 3 bases to trimming and J lost 3 bases, with 5 bases between them. Per germline, CDR1 DFQATT and CDR2 SNEGSKA (reference sequence). The TCR was taken from a woman in her thirties or forties in good health. The sequencing input was blood. This chain uses TRBV20-1 with TRBJ2-5, with D unresolved. In DNA, the CDR3 is TGCAGTGCTAGGGGGAAAGAGACCCAGTACTTC. Translated: CSARGKETQYF.